The 21 T cell receptor beta chains below come from one sample, sequenced in a study of T cells in localized non-small cell lung cancer. Clones were read by immunoSEQ multiplex PCR, and TCRdb kept only the in-frame ones, dropping some. The table has about 56,000 clones, about nine tenths seen once; the top ten hold roughly 5.5%. The sequencing used peripheral blood, collected before any cancer treatment. The receptors were gathered from a woman aged 40-75 years with stage I lung adenocarcinoma.

The chain carries TRBV6-1 and TRBJ1-1; 12 nucleotides agree with TRBD1. V was pared by 4 bases and J by 4 bases, with 13 bases of the junction left unmatched. From germline, CDR1 is MNHNS and CDR2 SASEGT. The CDR3 runs to 18 residues. CDR3 DNA: TGTGCCAGCAGTGGACCGGGACAGGGGGCACCGGGCACCACTGAAGCTTTCTTT. It translates to CASSGPGQGAPGTTEAFF.

Here the CDR3 reads CASSALHSLGANTEAFF. CDR3 in DNA: TGTGCCAGCAGTGCCTTACACTCGTTGGGAGCGAACACTGAAGCTTTCTTT. The genes are TRBV25-1 and TRBJ1-1; D is unclear. Germline CDR1 MGHDK, CDR2 SYGVNS. Trimming cost V 4 bases and J 1 base, with 19 bases left between them. This CDR3 spans 17 amino acids.

This clone was picked up one time. The chain carries TRBV7-9 and TRBJ2-5; 7 bases are shared with TRBD2. The CDR3 consists of 14 residues. From germline, CDR1 is SEHNR and CDR2 FQNEAQ (reference sequence). Trimming removed 7 bases from V and 4 bases from J; junction bases left unmatched: 9. DNA of the CDR3: TGTGCCAGCACCCCGAGGACGGGGGGAGAGACCCAGTACTTC. Its translation: CASTPRTGGETQYF.

V and J are TRBV6-1 and TRBJ1-1; D perhaps matches TRBD1 (5 bases). This CDR3 comprises 17 residues. V was shortened by 4 bases and J by 1 base, with 19 bases between the two germline ends. Germline V lookup: CDR1 MNHNS, CDR2 SASEGT. CDR3 protein: CASSGRDGAVSNTEAFF. CDR3 in DNA: TGTGCCAGCAGTGGCCGGGACGGAGCGGTTTCGAACACTGAAGCTTTCTTT.

The J gene is TRBJ1-2, the V gene TRBV18; D remains ambiguous. The germline V gene has CDR1 KGHSH and CDR2 LQKENI. This CDR3 is built from 13 residues. Trimming removed 2 bases at V and 4 bases at J, with 8 bases between. The CDR3 nucleotides are TGTGCCAGCTCACCATCCGGCAGCTATGGCTACACCTTC. The encoded protein is CASSPSGSYGYTF.

The gene calls are TRBV30 and TRBJ1-1; D unresolved. This CDR3 region has 10 residues. V gave up 5 bases and J gave up 11 bases, with 12 bases separating them. Germline V gene data show CDR1 as GTSNPN and CDR2 as SVGIG (reference sequence). The CDR3 DNA reads TGTGCCTGGGTGGAGCAAGCGGCTTTCTTT. Translation gives CAWVEQAAFF.

The chain uses TRBV7-9 and TRBJ1-4; D is undetermined. From germline, CDR1 is SEHNR and CDR2 FQNEAQ (reference sequence). This CDR3 spans 16 amino acids. Trimming removed 0 bases from V and 2 bases from J, with 10 bases in between. The CDR3 reads CASSLALRATNEKLFF. CDR3 bases: TGTGCCAGCAGCTTAGCGCTAAGGGCGACTAATGAAAAACTGTTTTTT.

The rearrangement joins TRBV7-8 to TRBJ2-1; maybe TRBD1 (5 bases). The V gene lost 3 bases and the J gene lost 7 bases, with 16 bases spanning the gap. CDR3 length equals 15 residues. Germline V lookup: CDR1 SGHVS, CDR2 FQNEAQ. CDR3 DNA: TGTGCCAGCAGCTTTCCAGGGTCAAGAGGAAATGAGCAGTTCTTC. Translated, it gives CASSFPGSRGNEQFF.

The chain links TRBV2 to TRBJ1-2; D may be TRBD1 (5 bases). V lost 2 bases and J lost 2, with 6 bases in between. This CDR3 has 13 residues. The germline CDR1 and CDR2 sequences are SNHLY and FYNNEI. The CDR3 DNA reads TGTGCCAGCAGTGAAAGACAGAACTATGGCTACACCTTC. Translation: CASSERQNYGYTF.

The chain is built from TRBV7-8 and TRBJ2-2; D unclear. CDR3 length: 14 residues. Germline V lookup: CDR1 SGHVS, CDR2 FQNEAQ. V was shortened by 6 bases and J by 3 bases, with 11 bases between the two germline ends. The CDR3 DNA reads as TGTGCCAGCAGTTGGGTTCGTCACACCGGGGAGCTGTTTTTT. Protein: CASSWVRHTGELFF.

The chain couples TRBV18 to TRBJ2-2, with unresolved D. This CDR3 has 18 amino acids. Germline CDR1 is KGHSH and CDR2 is LQKENI. V lost 1 base and J lost 0, with 15 bases in between. For the CDR3, the DNA is TGTGCCAGCTCACCACTGTATCGGACGGCTCCGAACACCGGGGAGCTGTTTTTT. Translating gives CASSPLYRTAPNTGELFF.

The J gene is TRBJ2-7, the V gene TRBV29-1, with D uncertain. Germline lookup yields CDR1 SQVTM and CDR2 ANQGSEA. Trimming took 4 bases from V and 0 from J, leaving 13 bases between them. The CDR3 runs 14 residues. The CDR3 DNA reads as TGCAGCGTTGTAAGAAGGGATTCCTCCTACGAGCAGTACTTC. Translating it yields CSVVRRDSSYEQYF.

This clone was observed a single time. The chain employs TRBV29-1 and TRBJ2-6, with a tentative D call TRBD2 (5 bases). Trimming stripped 3 bases from V and 2 bases from J, with 11 bases between. Per germline, CDR1 SQVTM and CDR2 ANQGSEA. The CDR3 covers 15 residues. The CDR3 is CSVEARDAGANVLTF. CDR3 nucleotide sequence: TGCAGCGTTGAGGCCCGGGATGCTGGGGCCAACGTCCTGACTTTC.

V and J are TRBV7-2 and TRBJ1-1, with a weak D call TRBD1 (6 bases). CDR3 length equals 13 residues. Germline V CDR1 and CDR2: SGHTA, FQGNSA. Trimming left V 4 bases short and J 11 bases short, with 17 bases between. The CDR3 DNA follows: TGTGCCAGCAGCTACTCGAGAGGACAGTCGGCTTTCTTT. Translated: CASSYSRGQSAFF.

This clone has a single count. This sequence joins TRBV7-2 and TRBJ2-1, with a weak D call TRBD2 (7 bases). The CDR3 totals 18 residues. Germline V gene data show CDR1 as SGHTA and CDR2 as FQGNSA. V was cut by 1 base and J by 2 bases, with 18 bases left in between. The CDR3 sequence: CASSLVAGRGVTYNEQFF. In nucleotides, the CDR3 is TGTGCCAGCAGCTTAGTGGCGGGGAGGGGGGTCACCTACAATGAGCAGTTCTTC.

CDR3: CASSQASTNEKLFF. CDR3 bases: TGTGCCAGCAGCCAGGCATCCACTAATGAAAAACTGTTTTTT. V and J are TRBV4-2 and TRBJ1-4; unclear D gene. CDR1 and CDR2 (germline): LGHNA, YNFKEQ. This CDR3 is built from 14 residues. The germline V and J ends were trimmed by 3 bases and 2 bases, with 7 bases remaining between them.

The gene calls are TRBV7-2 and TRBJ2-1; TRBD2 aligns across 9 bases. V lost 1 base and J lost 3; bases outside the gene matches: 4. This CDR3 spans 16 amino acids. Germline V gene sequence: CDR1 SGHTA, CDR2 FQGNSA. Here the CDR3 reads CASSLVQRGDYNEQFF. CDR3 sequence (DNA): TGTGCCAGCAGCTTAGTCCAGCGGGGGGACTACAATGAGCAGTTCTTC. Looking up the rest from reference TRBV7-2 and TRBJ2-1 gives the full variable domain: GAGVSQSPSNKVTEKGKDVELRCDPISGHTALYWYRQSLGQGLEFLIYFQGNSAPDKSGLPSDRFSAERTGGSVSTLTIQRTQQEDSAVYLCASSLVQRGDYNEQFFGPGTRLTVL.

This rearrangement joins TRBV29-1 to TRBJ1-1; a weak D match, TRBD1 (6 bases). The CDR3 length is 11 residues. CDR1 is SQVTM, CDR2 ANQGSEA, per germline. Trimming pared 1 base from V and 8 bases from J, leaving 8 bases between. In DNA, the CDR3 is TGCAGCGTTGAAGCCGGGACAGAAGCTTTCTTT. Encoded protein: CSVEAGTEAFF.

The chain combines TRBV4-3 with TRBJ1-2; 7 nucleotides agree with TRBD1. Germline V CDR1 and CDR2: LGHNA, YSLEER. There are 16 residues in the CDR3. Germline trimming cut 4 bases from V and 4 bases from J; bases unmatched to any gene: 12. The CDR3 bases are TGCGCCAGCAGCCCACGAACTAAAACAGGGGTCTATGGCTACACCTTC. Amino acid sequence: CASSPRTKTGVYGYTF.

The chain carries TRBV2 and TRBJ1-1; D call uncertain. Germline CDR1 SNHLY, CDR2 FYNNEI. This CDR3 region has 13 residues. V was pared by 3 bases and J by 4 bases, with 9 bases between. Here the CDR3 reads CASSDLKGTEAFF. The CDR3 DNA reads TGTGCCAGCAGTGATCTCAAGGGCACTGAAGCTTTCTTT. Filled out from reference TRBV2 and TRBJ1-1, the complete variable domain reads EPEVTQTPSHQVTQMGQEVILRCVPISNHLYFYWYRQILGQKVEFLVSFYNNEISEKSEIFDDQFSVERPDGSNFTLKIRSTKLEDSAMYFCASSDLKGTEAFFGQGTRLTVV.

The CDR3 reads CAWSVGDTQYF. The CDR3 DNA sequence: TGTGCCTGGAGTGTGGGGGATACGCAGTATTTT. The chain recombines TRBV30 with TRBJ2-3; no definite D call. In germline, CDR1 is GTSNPN, CDR2 SVGIG (reference sequence). V lost 0 bases and J 6 bases, leaving 4 bases between the germline ends. The CDR3 contains 11 residues. Based on the CDR3 plus reference TRBV30 and TRBJ2-3, the full variable domain is SQTIHQWPATLVQPVGSPLSLECTVEGTSNPNLYWYRQAAGRGLQLLFYSVGIGQISSEVPQNLSASRPQDRQFILSSKKLLLSDSGFYLCAWSVGDTQYFGPGTRLTVL.